This is a list of T cell receptor beta chains from one sample in a study of T-cell reconstitution after alpha-beta-depleted transplantation in children. In TCRdb, the PCR reads were re-called with MiXCR into one record per CDR3 protein. Of approximately 85,000 distinct CDR3 sequences listed, 13% to 15% are singletons. Sequenced material: PBMCs, mostly from graft donor cells, taken 180 days after TCRalphabeta/CD19-depleted stem cell transplant. The source is a male patient aged 2-10 years who had a stem cell transplant for acute lymphoblastic leukemia, so the T cells may come from the graft donor. The CDR3 runs from the conserved cysteine through the conserved F or W. The order of the fields is V gene, D gene, clone size, J gene, CDR3 DNA, CDR3 protein. The D gene is left open where the match is weak. Not every row has a clone size; where given, it reads once, few, many or a size class.

v_call: TRBV11-2
d_call: NA
clone_size: NA
j_call: TRBJ2-7
cdr3_nt: TGTGCCAGCAGCCGACGAGGAGGGTCCGGCCACGAGCAGTACTTC
cdr3_aa: CASSRRGGSGHEQYF

v_call: TRBV5-1
d_call: TRBD2
clone_size: few
j_call: TRBJ2-3
cdr3_nt: TGCGCCAGCAGGGGAGGGGAGTCAGATACGCAGTATTTT
cdr3_aa: CASRGGESDTQYF

v_call: TRBV12-3/TRBV12-4
d_call: NA
clone_size: many
j_call: TRBJ2-2
cdr3_nt: TGTGCCAGCAGTCCCATTTCGAACACCGGGGAGCTGTTTTTT
cdr3_aa: CASSPISNTGELFF

v_call: TRBV27
d_call: TRBD1
clone_size: NA
j_call: TRBJ1-5
cdr3_nt: TGTGCCAGCAGTTTGACAGGGGGCCATAGCAATCAGCCCCAGCATTTT
cdr3_aa: CASSLTGGHSNQPQHF

v_call: TRBV21-1
d_call: NA
clone_size: few
j_call: TRBJ2-5
cdr3_nt: TGTGCCAGCACTTCGACCCTAGCGGGAGTCTTC
cdr3_aa: CASTSTLAGVF

v_call: TRBV28
d_call: NA
clone_size: few
j_call: TRBJ2-2
cdr3_nt: TGTGCCAGCGCCGCCCCCGGGGAGCTGTTTTTT
cdr3_aa: CASAAPGELFF

v_call: TRBV13
d_call: NA
clone_size: few
j_call: TRBJ2-3
cdr3_nt: TGTGCCAGCAGCTTTTGGGCAATCACAGATACGCAGTATTTT
cdr3_aa: CASSFWAITDTQYF

v_call: TRBV7-2
d_call: NA
clone_size: many
j_call: TRBJ1-5
cdr3_nt: TGTGCCAGCAGCTTAGCCGGGGGTGCGGCTCAGCCCCAGCATTTT
cdr3_aa: CASSLAGGAAQPQHF

v_call: TRBV14
d_call: NA
clone_size: NA
j_call: TRBJ2-6
cdr3_nt: TGTGCCAGCAGCTTCCGGGACCACTGGTCTGGGGCCAACGTCCTGACTTTC
cdr3_aa: CASSFRDHWSGANVLTF

v_call: TRBV7-2
d_call: NA
clone_size: once
j_call: TRBJ2-7
cdr3_nt: TGTGCCAGCAGCGCCCACCGGGGTAGCTCCTACGAGCAGTACTTC
cdr3_aa: CASSAHRGSSYEQYF

v_call: TRBV7-9
d_call: TRBD1
clone_size: few
j_call: TRBJ2-5
cdr3_nt: TGTGCCAGCAGCTTTAGTGACAGGGGGCCAGAGACCCAGTACTTC
cdr3_aa: CASSFSDRGPETQYF

v_call: TRBV6-2/TRBV6-3
d_call: TRBD1
clone_size: NA
j_call: TRBJ1-5
cdr3_nt: TGTGCCAGCAGTACGACAGGGGGCTTCCGACAGCCCCAGCATTTT
cdr3_aa: CASSTTGGFRQPQHF

v_call: TRBV28
d_call: NA
clone_size: NA
j_call: TRBJ1-5
cdr3_nt: TGTGCCAGCAGACAGAAATTCAATCAGCCCCAGCATTTT
cdr3_aa: CASRQKFNQPQHF

v_call: TRBV4-2
d_call: NA
clone_size: few
j_call: TRBJ2-6
cdr3_nt: TGTGCCAGCAGCCCTCTGGGGTCTGGGGCCAACGTCCTGACTTTC
cdr3_aa: CASSPLGSGANVLTF

v_call: TRBV7-2
d_call: NA
clone_size: few
j_call: TRBJ2-7
cdr3_nt: TGTGCCAGCAGCTTAGGTTGGGTATTGGACTACGAGCAGTACTTC
cdr3_aa: CASSLGWVLDYEQYF

v_call: TRBV29-1
d_call: NA
clone_size: many
j_call: TRBJ2-7
cdr3_nt: TGCAGCGTTGTCTTGAGCTACGAGCAGTACTTC
cdr3_aa: CSVVLSYEQYF

v_call: TRBV10-3
d_call: NA
clone_size: few
j_call: TRBJ2-2
cdr3_nt: TGTGCCATCAGGCTAACGGGACACCCGAACACCGGGGAGCTGTTTTTT
cdr3_aa: CAIRLTGHPNTGELFF

v_call: TRBV7-9
d_call: TRBD1
clone_size: NA
j_call: TRBJ1-4
cdr3_nt: TGTGCCAGCAGCTTCCCGGGACAGTCTAATGAAAAACTGTTTTTT
cdr3_aa: CASSFPGQSNEKLFF

v_call: TRBV27
d_call: TRBD1
clone_size: NA
j_call: TRBJ2-4
cdr3_nt: TGTGCCAGCAGTCTTCTCGGGACAGACAAAAACATTCAGTACTTC
cdr3_aa: CASSLLGTDKNIQYF

v_call: TRBV3-1
d_call: NA
clone_size: many
j_call: TRBJ1-6
cdr3_nt: TGTGCCAGCAGGACAAGTAATTCACCCCTCCACTTT
cdr3_aa: CASRTSNSPLHF

v_call: TRBV11-1
d_call: NA
clone_size: few
j_call: TRBJ1-3
cdr3_nt: TGTGCCAGCAGCTTAGCGATCGGCCCAGGATTGTTCTCTGGAAACACCATATATTTT
cdr3_aa: CASSLAIGPGLFSGNTIYF

v_call: TRBV7-2
d_call: TRBD2
clone_size: NA
j_call: TRBJ2-5
cdr3_nt: TGTGCCAGCAGCTTAAGTGGACTAGCGGGAGAGACCCAGTACTTC
cdr3_aa: CASSLSGLAGETQYF

v_call: TRBV15
d_call: NA
clone_size: few
j_call: TRBJ2-5
cdr3_nt: TGTGCCACCAGCAGAGGAGGGCAGGGCCAAGAGACCCAGTACTTC
cdr3_aa: CATSRGGQGQETQYF

v_call: TRBV24-1
d_call: NA
clone_size: NA
j_call: TRBJ1-1
cdr3_nt: TGTGCCTCCAGTGACCTCTTATTCGGGGAAGCTTTCTTT
cdr3_aa: CASSDLLFGEAFF

v_call: TRBV7-2
d_call: TRBD1
clone_size: NA
j_call: TRBJ2-3
cdr3_nt: TGTGCCAGCAGCTTAGCCCGTAGGGACAGGGGACGAGATACGCAGTATTTT
cdr3_aa: CASSLARRDRGRDTQYF

v_call: TRBV10-3
d_call: NA
clone_size: few
j_call: TRBJ2-7
cdr3_nt: TGTGCCATCTTGACGAACGGGCAGGGGAAGGGCTACGAGCAGTACTTC
cdr3_aa: CAILTNGQGKGYEQYF

v_call: TRBV7-9
d_call: NA
clone_size: NA
j_call: TRBJ1-1
cdr3_nt: TGTGCCAGCAGCTTTGATAGCACTGAAGCTTTCTTT
cdr3_aa: CASSFDSTEAFF

v_call: TRBV7-8
d_call: TRBD2
clone_size: many
j_call: TRBJ2-3
cdr3_nt: TGTGCCAGCAGCTTAGCGTGGCCGGGGACTACCCTCACAGATACGCAGTATTTT
cdr3_aa: CASSLAWPGTTLTDTQYF

v_call: TRBV28
d_call: NA
clone_size: few
j_call: TRBJ2-5
cdr3_nt: TGTGCCAGCAGTTTAGAGGGGGGTACAGGGACGTTGTGGGAGACCCAGTACTTC
cdr3_aa: CASSLEGGTGTLWETQYF